The entry below describes one T cell receptor (beta chain). The antigen this receptor binds is unknown. No much larger clonotype is one base removed from it; base qualities were not supplied. The V end gives up 6 bases and the J end 4 bases, leaving 10 bases in the junction not matched to a gene. The germline V gene encodes CDR1 MDHEN and CDR2 SYDVKM. Taken from cysteine to phenylalanine, the CDR3 has 16 residues. The only DNA kept is the CDR3, 48 bases in frame from the first base. The sample belongs to a study of blood T cell repertoires in COVID-19 (dated by TCRdb to the early 2020s). For the wider study: Collaborator samples came from the United States, Italy and Spain and covered acute and convalescent phases of COVID-19. Nearly every sample came with metadata listing a de-identified subject ID, COVID-19 status, age in years and sex. Samples were obtained from the ongoing ImmuneRACE study (first 160 participants) and from roughly 1,300 subjects provided by 6 global collaborators. Where available, HLA class I and class II types were obtained from metadata supplied by the sample provider rather than from assay-based typing. The material from the prospective study consisted of cDNA or gDNA derived from T cells, B-cell-depleted T cells, or PBMCs. Subjects who had been exposed to COVID-19, were actively infected with it, or had recovered from it provided the deeply sampled blood TCRbeta repertoires that made up the dataset. The repertoires were released in a freely available public database meant as a resource for research on the immune response to SARS-CoV-2. Points the paper makes about the study in general: Clinical and demographic metadata were provided uncurated, with the amount varying by source and participant.

TCRbeta CDR3 regions were amplified from genomic DNA by means of the immunoSEQ Assay, a bias-controlled multiplex PCR. As for the original processing: Within the assay, amplification of reference gene primers was used to estimate how many nucleated cells each sample contained. To quantify the absolute abundance of each unique TCRbeta CDR3 rearrangement, sequence reads were collapsed and filtered. For each sample, productive Simpson clonality was calculated as the square root of Simpson's diversity index across productive rearrangements. TCRdb carries this immuneACCESS record with in-frame sequences only. Its versions omit some clonotypes, under half of them owing to an unresolved V gene in the studies checked, with the rest unexplained. V and J calls and clone size are copied from that table; D and trimming were computed from the DNA. The sample table records roughly 180,000 clones; 86% of these occur just once. The ten most abundant clones make up 20% of the sample.

Collaborating institutions collected whole blood in K2EDTA tubes following their own protocols. For TCRbeta analysis, collaborator samples were shipped as frozen whole blood, as isolated PBMCs, or as DNA extracted from either sample type. This receptor was identified in an older man with active or convalescent COVID-19. Here the chain combines TRBV28 and TRBJ1-5; TRBD1 matches 9 bases in the middle. Material: peripheral blood. The CDR3 amino acid sequence is: CASSLGGQGWNQPQHF. The nucleotide sequence reads TGTGCCAGCAGCTTAGGCGGACAGGGGTGGAATCAGCCCCAGCATTTT.